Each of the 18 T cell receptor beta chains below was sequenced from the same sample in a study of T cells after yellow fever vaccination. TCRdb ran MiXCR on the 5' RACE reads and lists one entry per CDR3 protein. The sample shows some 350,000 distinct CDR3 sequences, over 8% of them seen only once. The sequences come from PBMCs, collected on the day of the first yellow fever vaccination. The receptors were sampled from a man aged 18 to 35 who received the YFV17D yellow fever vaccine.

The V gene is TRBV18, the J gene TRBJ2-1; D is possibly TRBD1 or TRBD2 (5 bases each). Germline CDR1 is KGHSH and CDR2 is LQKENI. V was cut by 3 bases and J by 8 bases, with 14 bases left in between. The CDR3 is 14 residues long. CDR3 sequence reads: CASSPGTILYEQFF. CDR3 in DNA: TGTGCCAGCTCACCCGGGACCATTTTGTATGAGCAGTTCTTC.

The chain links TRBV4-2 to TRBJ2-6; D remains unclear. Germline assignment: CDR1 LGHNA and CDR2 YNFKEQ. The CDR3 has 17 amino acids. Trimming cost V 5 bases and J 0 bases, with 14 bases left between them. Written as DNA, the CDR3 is TGTGCCAGCAGCAGAACACCACAGCCCTCTGGGGCCAACGTCCTGACTTTC. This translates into CASSRTPQPSGANVLTF.

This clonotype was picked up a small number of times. CDR3 DNA sequence: TGTGCCACCAGCAGGGACCCAGGGGGAAACACCATATATTTT. Amino acid sequence: CATSRDPGGNTIYF. V and J are TRBV15 and TRBJ1-3; D is possibly TRBD1 (5 bases). CDR3 size: 14 residues. Trimming stripped 3 bases from V and 4 bases from J, with 10 bases between. Germline V gene lookup returns CDR1 LNHNV and CDR2 YYDKDF (reference sequence).

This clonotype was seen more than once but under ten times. The CDR3 is CASSLDGGGHVKDTQYF. CDR3 sequence (DNA): TGTGCCAGCAGTTTAGACGGCGGGGGGCATGTCAAAGATACGCAGTATTTT. The chain recombines TRBV12-3 or TRBV12-4 with TRBJ2-3; 8 nucleotides agree with TRBD2. The junction had 11 bases not matched to a gene; V was cut back by 1 base and J by 5 bases. The CDR3 totals 17 residues.

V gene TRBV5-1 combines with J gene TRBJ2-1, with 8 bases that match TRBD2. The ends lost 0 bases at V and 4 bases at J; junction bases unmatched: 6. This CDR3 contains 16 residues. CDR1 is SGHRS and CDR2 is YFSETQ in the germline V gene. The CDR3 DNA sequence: TGCGCCAGCAGCTTGGCGGCGGGGGGCACTTACAATGAGCAGTTCTTC. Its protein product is CASSLAAGGTYNEQFF.

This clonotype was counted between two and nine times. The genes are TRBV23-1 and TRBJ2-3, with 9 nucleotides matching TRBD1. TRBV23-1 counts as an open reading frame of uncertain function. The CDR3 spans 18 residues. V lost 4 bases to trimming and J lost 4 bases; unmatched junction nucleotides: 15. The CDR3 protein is CASSPVKTGTGMADTQYF. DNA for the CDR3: TGCGCCAGCAGTCCCGTTAAAACCGGGACAGGGATGGCAGATACGCAGTATTTT.

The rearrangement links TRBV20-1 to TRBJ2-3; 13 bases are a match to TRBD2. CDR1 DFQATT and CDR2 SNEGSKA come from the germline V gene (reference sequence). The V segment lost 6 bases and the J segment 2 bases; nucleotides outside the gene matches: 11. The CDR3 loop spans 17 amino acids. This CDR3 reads CSADPTTSGGPTDTQYF. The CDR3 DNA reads TGCAGTGCCGACCCAACGACTAGCGGGGGGCCCACAGATACGCAGTATTTT.

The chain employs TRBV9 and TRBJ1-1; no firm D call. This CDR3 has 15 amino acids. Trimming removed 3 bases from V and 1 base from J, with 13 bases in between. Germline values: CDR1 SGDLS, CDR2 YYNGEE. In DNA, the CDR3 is TGTGCCAGCAGCGCCTCCCCGGGAAGGAACACTGAAGCTTTCTTT. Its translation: CASSASPGRNTEAFF.

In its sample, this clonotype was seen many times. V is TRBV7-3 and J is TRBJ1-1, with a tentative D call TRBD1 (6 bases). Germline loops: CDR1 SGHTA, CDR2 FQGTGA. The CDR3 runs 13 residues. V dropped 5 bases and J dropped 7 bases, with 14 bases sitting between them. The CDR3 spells CASSPTGRDEAFF. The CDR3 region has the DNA TGTGCCAGCAGCCCAACAGGGCGTGATGAAGCTTTCTTT.

The CDR3 coding sequence is TGCAGTGCCCATTCGGGGGGGAGGGATACGCAGTATTTT. Translation: CSAHSGGRDTQYF. This chain connects TRBV20-1 to TRBJ2-3, with 8 positions matching TRBD2. Germline V CDR1 and CDR2: DFQATT, SNEGSKA (reference sequence). This CDR3 is 13 amino acids long. Trimming at V came to 6 bases and at J to 6 bases, leaving 8 bases not matched to a gene.

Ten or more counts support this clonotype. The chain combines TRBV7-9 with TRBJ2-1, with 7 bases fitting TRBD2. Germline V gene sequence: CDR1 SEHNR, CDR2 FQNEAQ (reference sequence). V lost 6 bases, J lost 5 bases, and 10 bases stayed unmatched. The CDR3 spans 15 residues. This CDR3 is CASRLVRGGNNEQFF. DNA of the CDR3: TGTGCCAGCAGGCTCGTCCGCGGGGGAAACAATGAGCAGTTCTTC. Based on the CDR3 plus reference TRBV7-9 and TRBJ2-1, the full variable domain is DTGVSQNPRHKITKRGQNVTFRCDPISEHNRLYWYRQTLGQGPEFLTYFQNEAQLEKSRLLSDRFSAERPKGSFSTLEIQRTEQGDSAMYLCASRLVRGGNNEQFFGPGTRLTVL.

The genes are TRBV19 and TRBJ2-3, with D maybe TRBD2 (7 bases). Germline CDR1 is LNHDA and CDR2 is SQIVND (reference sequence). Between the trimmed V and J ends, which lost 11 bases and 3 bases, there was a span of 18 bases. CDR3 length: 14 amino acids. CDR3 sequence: CASMEGGSTDTQYF. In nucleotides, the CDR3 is TGTGCCTCAATGGAGGGGGGGTCGACAGATACGCAGTATTTT.

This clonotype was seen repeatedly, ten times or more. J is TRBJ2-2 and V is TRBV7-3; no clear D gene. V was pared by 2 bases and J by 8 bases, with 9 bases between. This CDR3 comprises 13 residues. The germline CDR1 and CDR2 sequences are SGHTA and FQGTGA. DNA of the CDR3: TGTGCCAGCAGCTTAGATGGCTTGGGGGAGCTGTTTTTT. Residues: CASSLDGLGELFF.

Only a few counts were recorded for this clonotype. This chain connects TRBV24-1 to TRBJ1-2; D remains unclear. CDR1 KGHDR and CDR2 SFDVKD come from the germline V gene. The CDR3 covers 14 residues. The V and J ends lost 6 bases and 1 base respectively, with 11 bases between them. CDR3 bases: TGTGCCACCAGTAGTCCCCTTTATAACTATGGCTACACCTTC. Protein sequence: CATSSPLYNYGYTF.

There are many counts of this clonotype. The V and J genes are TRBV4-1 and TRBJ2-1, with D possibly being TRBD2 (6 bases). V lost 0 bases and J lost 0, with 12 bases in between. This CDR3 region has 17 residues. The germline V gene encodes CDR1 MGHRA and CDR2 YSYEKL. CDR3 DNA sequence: TGCGCCAGCAGCCAAGAAGGCGGGGCCTTCTCCTACAATGAGCAGTTCTTC. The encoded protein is CASSQEGGAFSYNEQFF.

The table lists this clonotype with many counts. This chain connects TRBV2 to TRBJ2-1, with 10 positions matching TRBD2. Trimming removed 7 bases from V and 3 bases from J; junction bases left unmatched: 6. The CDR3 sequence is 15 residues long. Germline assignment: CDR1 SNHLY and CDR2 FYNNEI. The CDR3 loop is CASTLSGGSYNEQFF. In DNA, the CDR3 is TGTGCCAGCACCCTTAGCGGGGGGAGCTACAATGAGCAGTTCTTC.

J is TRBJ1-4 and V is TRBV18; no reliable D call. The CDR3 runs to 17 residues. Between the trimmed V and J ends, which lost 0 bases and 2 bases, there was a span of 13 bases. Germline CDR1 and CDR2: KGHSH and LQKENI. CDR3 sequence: CASSPPLGAATNEKLFF. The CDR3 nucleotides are TGTGCCAGCTCACCACCGTTGGGAGCAGCTACTAATGAAAAACTGTTTTTT.

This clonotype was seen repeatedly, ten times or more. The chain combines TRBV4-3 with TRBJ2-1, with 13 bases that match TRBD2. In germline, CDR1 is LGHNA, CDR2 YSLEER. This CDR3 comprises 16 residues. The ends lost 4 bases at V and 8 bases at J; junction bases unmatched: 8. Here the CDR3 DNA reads TGCGCCAGCAGCCTTGGGACTAGCGGGATTGGGGATGAGCAGTTCTTC. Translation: CASSLGTSGIGDEQFF.